This T cell receptor beta chain came from a study of cytomegalovirus exposure and HLA in healthy donors. Study observations and caveats: CMV serostatus was the sole immune exposure data available.

Primers: 60 Vbeta forward and 13 Jbeta reverse. Profiled with immunoSEQ multiplex PCR; TCRdb holds only in-frame clones, not every one. The sample records some 170,000 clones, roughly 80% being singletons. This clone was found a few times. Its antigen remains unknown. This CDR3 comprises 14 residues. Trimming stripped 2 bases from V and 9 bases from J, with 13 bases between. Per germline, CDR1 MNHEY and CDR2 SMNVEV (reference sequence). While unrecorded immune exposures were likely, the donors were nominally healthy when sampled. This TCR was sampled from a woman aged 25 to 39 in good health and CMV-seropositive. J is TRBJ2-2 and V is TRBV27; maybe TRBD1 (5 bases). Sample: PBMCs. This CDR3 is CASSLIGAHRELFF. CDR3 bases: TGTGCCAGCAGTTTAATTGGGGCCCACCGGGAGCTGTTTTTT.